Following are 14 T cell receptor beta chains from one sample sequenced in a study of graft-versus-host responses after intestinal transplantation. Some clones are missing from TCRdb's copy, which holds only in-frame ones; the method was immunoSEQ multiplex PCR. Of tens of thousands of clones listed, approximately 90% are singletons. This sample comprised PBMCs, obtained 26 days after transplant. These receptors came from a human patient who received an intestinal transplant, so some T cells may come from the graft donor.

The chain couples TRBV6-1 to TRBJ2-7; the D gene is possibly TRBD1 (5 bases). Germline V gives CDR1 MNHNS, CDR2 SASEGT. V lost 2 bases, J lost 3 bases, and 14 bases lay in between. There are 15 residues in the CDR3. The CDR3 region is CASSEFRRAFYEQYF. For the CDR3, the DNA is TGTGCCAGCAGTGAATTCCGCAGGGCCTTCTACGAGCAGTACTTC.

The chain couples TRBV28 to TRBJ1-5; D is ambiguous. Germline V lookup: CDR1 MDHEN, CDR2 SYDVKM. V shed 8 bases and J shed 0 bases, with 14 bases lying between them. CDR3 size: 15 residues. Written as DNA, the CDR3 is TGTGCCAGCGCGGAGGACCTATATAGCAATCAGCCCCAGCATTTT. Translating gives CASAEDLYSNQPQHF.

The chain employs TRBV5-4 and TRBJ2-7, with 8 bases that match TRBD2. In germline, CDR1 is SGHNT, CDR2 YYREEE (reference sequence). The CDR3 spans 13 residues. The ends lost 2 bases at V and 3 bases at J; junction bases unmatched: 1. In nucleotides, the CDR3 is TGTGCCAGCAGCTTTCGGGGGGGCTACGAGCAGTACGTC. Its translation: CASSFRGGYEQYV.

Written as DNA, the CDR3 is TGTGCCAGCAGCTATAGCGGGGGGTCCCGGACGGAGCAGTTCTTC. It translates to CASSYSGGSRTEQFF. V and J are TRBV7-9 and TRBJ2-1; 10 positions match TRBD2. There are 15 residues in the CDR3. The ends lost 4 bases at V and 10 bases at J; junction bases unmatched: 10. Germline CDR1 is SEHNR and CDR2 is FQNEAQ (reference sequence). The full variable domain, with the rest looked up from reference TRBV7-9 and TRBJ2-1, is DTGVSQNPRHKITKRGQNVTFRCDPISEHNRLYWYRQTLGQGPEFLTYFQNEAQLEKSRLLSDRFSAERPKGSFSTLEIQRTEQGDSAMYLCASSYSGGSRTEQFFGPGTRLTVL.

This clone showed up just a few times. The CDR3 reads CASSLEATGTAYGYTF. Here the CDR3 DNA reads TGTGCCAGCAGCTTAGAGGCAACCGGGACAGCTTATGGCTACACCTTC. The chain has TRBV7-9 and TRBJ1-2, with TRBD1 matching over 7 bases. This CDR3 has 16 amino acids. J lost 5 bases, V lost 1 base, and 10 bases had no gene match. Germline V gene lookup returns CDR1 SEHNR and CDR2 FQNEAQ (reference sequence).

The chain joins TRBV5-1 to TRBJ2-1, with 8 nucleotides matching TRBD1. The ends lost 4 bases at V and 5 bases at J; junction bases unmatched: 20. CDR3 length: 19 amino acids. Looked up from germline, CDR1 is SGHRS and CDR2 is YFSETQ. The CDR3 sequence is CASSPERTGRLTPNNEQFF. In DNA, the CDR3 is TGCGCCAGCAGCCCGGAGAGGACAGGGCGTTTGACTCCAAACAATGAGCAGTTCTTC.

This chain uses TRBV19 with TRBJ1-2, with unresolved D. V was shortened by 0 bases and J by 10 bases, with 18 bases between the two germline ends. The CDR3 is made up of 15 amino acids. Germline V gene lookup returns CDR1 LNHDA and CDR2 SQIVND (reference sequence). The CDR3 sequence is CASSIDSGLWRDYTF. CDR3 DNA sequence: TGTGCCAGTAGTATAGATTCCGGGCTATGGCGGGACTACACCTTC.

CDR3 sequence: CARCEGKKMGTQYF. CDR3 nucleotides: TGTGCCAGGTGCGAGGGAAAAAAAATGGGGACCCAGTACTTC. The rearrangement links TRBV28 to TRBJ2-5; tentative D call: TRBD2 (5 bases). With 9 bases removed from V and 7 bases from J, the gap between germline ends came to 21 bases. CDR1 and CDR2 from the germline V gene are MDHEN and SYDVKM. The CDR3 runs 14 residues.

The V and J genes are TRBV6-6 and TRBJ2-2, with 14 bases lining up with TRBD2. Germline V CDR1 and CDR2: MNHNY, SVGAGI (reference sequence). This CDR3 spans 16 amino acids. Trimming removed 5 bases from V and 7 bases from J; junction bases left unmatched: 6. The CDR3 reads CASSKTSGRAGGELFF. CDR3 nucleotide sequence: TGTGCCAGCAGTAAGACTAGCGGGAGGGCTGGCGGGGAGCTGTTTTTT.

CDR3 residues: CASSEAGGNTIYF. The CDR3 DNA is TGCGCCAGCAGTGAGGCCGGTGGAAACACCATATATTTT. The V call is TRBV10-2, the J call TRBJ1-3; no firm D call. Trimming pared 2 bases from V and 3 bases from J, leaving 5 bases between. Germline V gene data show CDR1 as WSHSY and CDR2 as SAAADI. CDR3 length equals 13 residues.

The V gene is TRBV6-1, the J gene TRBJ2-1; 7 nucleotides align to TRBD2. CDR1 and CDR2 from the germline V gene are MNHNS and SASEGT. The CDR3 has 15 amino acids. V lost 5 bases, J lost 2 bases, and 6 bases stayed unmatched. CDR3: CASSSPAGAYNEQFF. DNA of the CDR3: TGTGCCAGCAGTTCCCCCGCGGGGGCCTACAATGAGCAGTTCTTC.

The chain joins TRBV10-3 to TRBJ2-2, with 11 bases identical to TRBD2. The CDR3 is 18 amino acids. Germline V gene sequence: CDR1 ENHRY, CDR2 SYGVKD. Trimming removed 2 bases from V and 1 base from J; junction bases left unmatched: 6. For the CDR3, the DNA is TGTGCCATCAGTGAGAAGACACTAGCGGGGGAGAACACCGGGGAGCTGTTTTTT. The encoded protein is CAISEKTLAGENTGELFF.

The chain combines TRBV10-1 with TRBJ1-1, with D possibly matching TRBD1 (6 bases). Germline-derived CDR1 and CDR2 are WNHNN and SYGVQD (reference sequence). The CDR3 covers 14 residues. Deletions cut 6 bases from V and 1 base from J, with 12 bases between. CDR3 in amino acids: CASRGLTGNTEAFF. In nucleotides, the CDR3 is TGCGCCAGCAGGGGTTTGACAGGGAACACTGAAGCTTTCTTT.

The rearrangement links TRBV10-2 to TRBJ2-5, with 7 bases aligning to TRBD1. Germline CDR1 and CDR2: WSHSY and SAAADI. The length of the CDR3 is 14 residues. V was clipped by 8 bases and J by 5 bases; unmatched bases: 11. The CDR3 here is CASASTGVGETQYF. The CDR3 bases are TGCGCCAGCGCGTCAACAGGGGTCGGGGAGACCCAGTACTTC.